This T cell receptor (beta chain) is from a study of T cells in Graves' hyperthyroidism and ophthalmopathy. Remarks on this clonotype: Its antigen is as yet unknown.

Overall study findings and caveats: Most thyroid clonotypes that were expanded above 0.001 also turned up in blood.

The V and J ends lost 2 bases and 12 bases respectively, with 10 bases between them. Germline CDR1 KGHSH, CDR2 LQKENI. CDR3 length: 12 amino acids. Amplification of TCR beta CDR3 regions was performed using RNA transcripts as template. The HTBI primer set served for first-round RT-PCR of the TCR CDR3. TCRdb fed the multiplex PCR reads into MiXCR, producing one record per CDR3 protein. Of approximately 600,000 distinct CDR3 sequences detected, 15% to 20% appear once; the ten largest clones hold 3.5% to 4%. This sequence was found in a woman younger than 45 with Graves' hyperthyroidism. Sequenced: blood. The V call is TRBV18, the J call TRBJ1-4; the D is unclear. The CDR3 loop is CASSPGPTELFF. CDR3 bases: TGTGCCAGCTCACCAGGCCCGACCGAACTGTTTTTT.